This passage covers 28 T cell receptor beta chains from one sample sequenced in a study of tumor and adjacent non-tumor tissue in lung cancer. RNA was extracted from bulk tissue without any cell sorting. A modified ARM-PCR protocol with three rounds of nested PCR amplified TCRbeta. In TCRdb, the multiplex PCR reads were re-called with MiXCR into one record per CDR3 protein. The sample lists more than 85,000 distinct CDR3 sequences, approximately 71% occurring once. The sequencing input was lung tumor tissue. These receptors were obtained from a woman between 55 and 75 years old with non-small cell lung cancer.

Remarks on this clonotype: A read error may account for a junction end that differs from germline. The chain employs TRBV28 and TRBJ2-1; D possibly corresponds to TRBD2 (6 bases). The CDR3 extends over 16 amino acids. The germline CDR1 and CDR2 sequences are MDHEN and SYDVKM. DNA for the CDR3: TGTGTCAGCAGTTTATGGGGGACTGCGGGATACAATGAGCAGCTCTTC. Amino acids: CVSSLWGTAGYNEQLF.

There are a few counts of this clonotype. The J gene is TRBJ2-5, the V gene TRBV6-5; tentative D call: TRBD2 (7 bases). This CDR3 is 18 amino acids long. Per the germline V gene, CDR1 is MNHEY and CDR2 is SVGAGI. Trimming took 10 bases from V and 4 from J, leaving 31 bases between them. The CDR3 coding sequence is TGTGCCAATAGCGCCCTCCTAGCGGCTACCCGAGGGGGAGAGACCCAGTACTTC. As protein: CANSALLAATRGGETQYF.

This clonotype was detected many times. J is TRBJ1-2 and V is TRBV11-3; 7 bases fit TRBD1. Germline CDR1 and CDR2: SGHNT and YENEEA. V lost 5 bases to trimming and J lost 6 bases; unmatched junction nucleotides: 12. This CDR3 has 15 amino acids. CDR3 amino acids: CASSPDSTGRDGYTF. The CDR3, as DNA: TGTGCCAGCAGCCCAGACTCGACAGGGAGAGATGGCTACACCTTC.

With respect to this clonotype: The conserved phenylalanine or tryptophan normally closing the CDR3 is absent here, so this likely arose from a read error. The genes are TRBV20-1 and TRBJ2-7; D possibly uses TRBD1 or TRBD2 (5 bases each). Germline V CDR1 and CDR2: DFQATT, SNEGSKA (reference sequence). V lost 6 bases and J lost 5, with 17 bases in between. The CDR3 length is 13 residues. As DNA, the CDR3 is TGCAGTGCAGGTGAGGGGCGAGGGGACGAGCAGTACCTC. This translates into CSAGEGRGDEQYL.

The chain couples TRBV20-1 to TRBJ1-2, with no clear D. The CDR3 extends over 13 amino acids. Looked up from germline, CDR1 is DFQATT and CDR2 is SNEGSKA (reference sequence). Trimming removed 1 base from V and 9 bases from J, with 15 bases in between. The CDR3 nucleotides are TGCAGTGCTAGAGTTCCGGGAGAATATAGCTACACCTTC. Translating gives CSARVPGEYSYTF.

The chain joins TRBV6-1 to TRBJ2-4; no reliable D call. The V and J ends lost 4 bases and 6 bases respectively, with 13 bases between them. CDR3 size: 14 residues. The germline V gene encodes CDR1 MNHNS and CDR2 SASEGT. CDR3 residues: CASSASGHRNIQYF. DNA of the CDR3: TGTGCCAGCAGTGCCTCGGGCCATCGAAACATTCAGTACTTC.

The table lists this clonotype with a count of one. One base away lies a much larger clone, so this may be a sequencing read error. The J gene is TRBJ1-2, the V gene TRBV29-1; D not certain. V was trimmed by 8 bases and J by 2 bases, leaving 15 bases between them. The germline V gene encodes CDR1 SQVTM and CDR2 ANQGSEA. The CDR3 runs to 13 residues. The CDR3 loop reads CSLVSTGNYGYTF. In DNA form, the CDR3 reads TGCAGCCTTGTCAGTACTGGGAACTATGGCTACACCTTC.

This sequence joins TRBV5-8 and TRBJ2-3; 11 nucleotides match TRBD2. Germline CDR1 SGHTS, CDR2 YDEGEE. Trimming removed 5 bases from V and 9 bases from J; junction bases left unmatched: 11. This CDR3 is 15 amino acids long. CDR3 loop: CASRRSGRAFDTQYF. The CDR3 DNA sequence: TGTGCCAGCAGGCGTAGCGGGAGGGCCTTCGACACGCAGTATTTT.

In this sample, this clonotype turned up many times. This chain connects TRBV20-1 to TRBJ1-4; weak D call: TRBD1 (5 bases). The CDR3 spans 15 residues. CDR1 and CDR2 from the germline V gene are DFQATT and SNEGSKA (reference sequence). V was shortened by 8 bases and J by 8 bases, with 24 bases between the two germline ends. The DNA of the CDR3 is TGCAGTTGTTGGGGGGGGGGAAGCCATCAGGAAAAACTGTTTTTT. Translated: CSCWGGGSHQEKLFF.

On this clonotype itself: One end of the junction fails to match germline, which may point to a read error. The chain is built from TRBV28 and TRBJ2-1; D unresolved. The CDR3 sequence is 14 residues long. CDR1 is MDHEN, CDR2 SYDVKM, per germline. The CDR3 region is CASNRSDRYNEQFF. The CDR3 DNA is TGTGCCAGCAACCGCTCCGACCGGTACAATGAGCAGTTTTTC.

In the case of this clonotype: Being one base from a much bigger clone, this may be a read error. J is TRBJ1-4 and V is TRBV6-2 or TRBV6-3; the D is unclear. The germline V gene has CDR1 MNHEY and CDR2 SVGEGT. The CDR3 runs to 16 residues. The V gene lost 1 base and the J gene lost 7 bases, with 16 bases spanning the gap. For the CDR3, the DNA is TGTGCCAGCAGTTACTTGGCGACGTGGTCTAGTGAAAAACTGTTTTTT. As protein: CASSYLATWSSEKLFF.

Worth noting for this clonotype: The conserved phenylalanine or tryptophan is not found at the CDR3 terminus, so this likely reflects a read error. The chain links TRBV6-2 or TRBV6-3 to TRBJ2-4; perhaps D is TRBD1 or TRBD2 (5 bases each). CDR1 is MNHEY, CDR2 SVGEGT, per germline. This CDR3 comprises 13 residues. The V gene lost 9 bases and the J gene lost 8 bases, with 17 bases spanning the gap. The CDR3 reads CARRPGQGDIQYL. The DNA for the CDR3 is TGTGCCAGAAGACCGGGTCAGGGAGACATTCAGTACTTA.

In its sample, this clonotype was seen a few times. Its ends do not fully match the called genes, so a read error is possible. The chain uses TRBV11-2 and TRBJ2-1; D is unclear. The CDR3 consists of 14 residues. Germline loops: CDR1 SGHAT, CDR2 FQNNGV. The CDR3 nucleotides read TGTGCCAGCAGCTTAGAAGACGCCTACAATGAACAGTTCTTC. It yields the protein CASSLEDAYNEQFF.

In regard to this clonotype: The junction departs from the called germline gene at one end, perhaps through a read error. This rearrangement joins TRBV11-1 to TRBJ2-1; either TRBD1 or TRBD2 may supply D (6 bases each). CDR3 length: 12 amino acids. CDR1 and CDR2 (germline): SGHAT, FQDESV (reference sequence). The CDR3 loop reads CPSRPRGDEQFF. The CDR3 nucleotides read TGTCCCAGCAGACCAAGGGGGGATGAGCAGTTCTTC.

Regarding this clonotype: A read error may account for a junction end that differs from germline. V usage is TRBV20-1 and J usage is TRBJ2-1; D ambiguous. This CDR3 spans 13 amino acids. Germline assignment: CDR1 DFQATT and CDR2 SNEGSKA (reference sequence). The CDR3 loop is CGARVLMNSEQFF. As DNA, the CDR3 is TGCGGTGCTAGAGTTCTTATGAACAGTGAGCAGTTCTTC.

Concerning this clonotype: A much larger clone is a single base away; this may be a read error. DNA of the CDR3: TGTGCCATCAGGGACGGGTACACAGATACGCAGTGTTTT. Protein product: CAIRDGYTDTQCF. The chain carries TRBV10-3 and TRBJ2-3; D not resolved. CDR1 and CDR2 from the germline V gene are ENHRY and SYGVKD. CDR3 length: 13 residues.

Comments on this clonotype: A single base separates this from a much larger clone, so it may be a read error. V usage is TRBV6-1 and J usage is TRBJ2-7, with D maybe TRBD2 (7 bases). The V gene's germline CDR1 is MNHNS and CDR2 SASEGT. CDR3 length: 15 amino acids. The CDR3 DNA sequence: TGTGTCAGCACCGGCGAGGGGGGGACTTTCGGCGAGCAGTACTTC. Translated: CVSTGEGGTFGEQYF.

This clonotype has only a few counts. The chain recombines TRBV10-2 with TRBJ1-1; tentative D call: TRBD1 (6 bases). CDR1 WSHSY and CDR2 SAAADI come from the germline V gene. The CDR3 runs 11 residues. CDR3 nucleotides: TGCGCAACAGGGATGAACACTGAAGCTTTCTTT. As protein: CATGMNTEAFF.

Concerning this clonotype itself: Germline and junction disagree at one end, which may indicate a read error. The chain couples TRBV6-1 to TRBJ2-7; the D gene could be TRBD1 or TRBD2 (5 bases each). This CDR3 has 15 amino acids. Germline CDR1 and CDR2: MNHNS and SASEGT. CDR3 residues: CANSGTGLAEYEQYF. In DNA, the CDR3 is TGTGCCAACAGTGGAACGGGGCTAGCAGAGTACGAGCAGTACTTC.

This clonotype was counted a single time. Compared with germline, one end of the junction differs, possibly owing to a read error. V gene TRBV6-5 combines with J gene TRBJ1-3, with D possibly being TRBD1 (6 bases). CDR1 and CDR2 from the germline V gene are MNHEY and SVGAGI. The CDR3 loop spans 16 amino acids. The CDR3 here is CASSYSTRDTGSTIYF. The CDR3 DNA reads as TGTGCCAGCAGTTACTCGACCAGGGACACTGGAAGCACCATATATTTT.

This clonotype appeared many times. The chain couples TRBV6-1 to TRBJ2-2, with D uncertain. The V end lost 6 bases, the J end lost 6 bases, and 11 bases lay between the germline ends. This CDR3 spans 13 amino acids. CDR1 is MNHNS and CDR2 is SASEGT in the germline V gene. The CDR3 nucleotides read TGTGCCAGCAGATTTTCACTTGCCGGGGAGCTGTTTTTT. It translates to CASRFSLAGELFF.

A note on this clonotype: One end of the junction is discordant with germline, which a read error may explain. The rearrangement uses TRBV11-2 and TRBJ2-5; maybe TRBD2 (6 bases). Germline assignment: CDR1 SGHAT and CDR2 FQNNGV. The CDR3 has 13 amino acids. In nucleotides, the CDR3 is TGTGGCAGCAGCTTAAGTGGGAGGGAGACCCAGTACTTC. Amino acid sequence: CGSSLSGRETQYF.

V is TRBV11-2 and J is TRBJ1-5, with a weak D call TRBD1 (5 bases). This CDR3 spans 13 amino acids. Trimming took off 7 bases at V and 7 bases at J, with 14 bases between the two ends. Germline V CDR1 and CDR2: SGHAT, FQNNGV. This CDR3 reads CASKLERGQPQHF. CDR3 DNA sequence: TGTGCCAGCAAATTAGAAAGGGGCCAGCCCCAGCATTTT.

This clonotype was picked up a small number of times. V and J are TRBV14 and TRBJ2-7; D unclear. CDR3 size: 14 residues. Germline V gene lookup returns CDR1 SGHDN and CDR2 FVKESK. Trimming stripped 3 bases from V and 2 bases from J, with 11 bases between. As DNA, the CDR3 is TGTGCCAGCAGCCACGGCGGTTCCGCCTACGAGCAGTACTTC. Amino acids: CASSHGGSAYEQYF.

Of note for this clonotype: One end of the junction varies from germline; a read error may be responsible. The V call is TRBV28, the J call TRBJ2-5, with D maybe TRBD2 (6 bases). The CDR3 sequence is 16 residues long. Per germline, CDR1 MDHEN and CDR2 SYDVKM. This CDR3 is CVSSFRGGAGSETQYF. The CDR3 DNA sequence: TGTGTCAGCAGTTTTAGGGGCGGGGCGGGATCGGAGACCCAGTACTTC. The full variable domain, completed using reference TRBV28 and TRBJ2-5, is DVKVTQSSRYLVKRTGEKVFLECVQDMDHENMFWYRQDPGLGLRLIYFSYDVKMKEKGDIPEGYSVSREKKERFSLILESASTNQTSMYLCVSSFRGGAGSETQYFGPGTRLLVL.

Notes on this clonotype: A much larger clone differs by one base, so this may be a read error. The chain combines TRBV29-1 with TRBJ2-4; TRBD2 is a possible D gene (6 bases). The CDR3 has 16 amino acids. The germline V gene encodes CDR1 SQVTM and CDR2 ANQGSEA. In DNA, the CDR3 is TGCAGCATTGAAGATGCCGGGGGAACAGCCAAAAACATTCAGTACTTC. Protein sequence: CSIEDAGGTAKNIQYF.

This chain joins TRBV5-1 and TRBJ2-1, with 8 bases fitting TRBD2. Losses at the gene ends were 2 bases for V and 7 bases for J; bases not matched to a gene: 11. The germline CDR1 and CDR2 sequences are SGHRS and YFSETQ. The CDR3 is made up of 16 amino acids. CDR3 sequence (DNA): TGCGCCAGCAGCTTATTATTAGCGGGACTTGATAATGAGCAGTTCTTC. Translating it yields CASSLLLAGLDNEQFF.

The chain links TRBV11-1 to TRBJ1-1; no clear D gene. This CDR3 contains 13 residues. The germline V and J ends were trimmed by 10 bases and 6 bases, with 18 bases remaining between them. The germline CDR1 and CDR2 sequences are SGHAT and FQDESV (reference sequence). This CDR3 is CANSLLGGAEAFF. DNA of the CDR3: TGTGCCAATAGCCTATTGGGCGGTGCTGAAGCTTTCTTT. Full variable domain (missing parts from reference TRBV11-1 and TRBJ1-1): EAEVAQSPRYKITEKSQAVAFWCDPISGHATLYWYRQILGQGPELLVQFQDESVVDDSQLPKDRFSAERLKGVDSTLKIQPAELGDSAMYLCANSLLGGAEAFFGQGTRLTVV.